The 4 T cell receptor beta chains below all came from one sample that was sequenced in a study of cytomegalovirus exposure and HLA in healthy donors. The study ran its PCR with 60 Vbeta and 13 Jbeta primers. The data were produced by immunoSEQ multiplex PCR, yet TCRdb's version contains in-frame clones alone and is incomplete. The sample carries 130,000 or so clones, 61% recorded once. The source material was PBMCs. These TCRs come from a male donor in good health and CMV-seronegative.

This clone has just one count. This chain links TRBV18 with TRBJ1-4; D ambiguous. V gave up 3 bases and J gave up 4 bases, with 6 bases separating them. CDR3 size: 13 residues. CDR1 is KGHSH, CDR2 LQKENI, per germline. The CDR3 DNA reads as TGTGCCAGCTCACCGGGAGGTAATGAAAAACTGTTTTTT. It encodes CASSPGGNEKLFF. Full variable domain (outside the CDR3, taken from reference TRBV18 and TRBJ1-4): NAGVMQNPRHLVRRRGQEARLRCSPMKGHSHVYWYRQLPEEGLKFMVYLQKENIIDESGMPKERFSAEFPKEGPSILRIQQVVRGDSAAYFCASSPGGNEKLFFGSGTQLSVL.

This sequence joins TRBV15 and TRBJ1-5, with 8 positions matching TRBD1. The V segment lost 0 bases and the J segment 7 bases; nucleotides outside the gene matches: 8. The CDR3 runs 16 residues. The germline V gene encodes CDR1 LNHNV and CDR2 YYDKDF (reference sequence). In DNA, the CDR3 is TGTGCCACCAGCAGAGAACCGACAGGGGTGGAACAGCCCCAGCATTTT. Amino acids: CATSREPTGVEQPQHF.

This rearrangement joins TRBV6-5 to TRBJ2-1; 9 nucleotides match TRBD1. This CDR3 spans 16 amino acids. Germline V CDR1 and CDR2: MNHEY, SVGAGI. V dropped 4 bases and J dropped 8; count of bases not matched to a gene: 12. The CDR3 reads CASSSTDRGHRDEQFF. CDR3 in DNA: TGTGCCAGCAGTTCCACGGACAGGGGCCATCGGGATGAGCAGTTCTTC.

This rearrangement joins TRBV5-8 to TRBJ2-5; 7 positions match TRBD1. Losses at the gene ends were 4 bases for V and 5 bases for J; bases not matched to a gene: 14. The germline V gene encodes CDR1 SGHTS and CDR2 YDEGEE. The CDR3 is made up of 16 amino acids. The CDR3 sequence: CASSPGTRGLGETQYF. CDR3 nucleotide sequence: TGTGCCAGCAGCCCCGGGACGAGGGGGCTGGGGGAGACCCAGTACTTC.